Described below is a single T cell receptor beta chain sequence and its context. What it recognizes is unknown. The CDR3 totals 14 residues. CDR1 is SNHLY, CDR2 FYNNEI, per germline. V dropped 1 base and J dropped 9 bases, with 14 bases sitting between them. The data were taken from a study of shared clonotypes between healthy human individuals. General observations from the study: About 5% of naive CD4 clonotypes were shared across a handful of donors.

The protocol was immunoSEQ multiplex PCR, while the TCRdb copy is restricted to in-frame clones and leaves out a portion. The data hold approximately 2.3 million clones, with over 85% observed a single time. The sequencing input was naive CD4+ T cells from PBMCs. The subset denotes: CD45RA+ positively selected. The receptor was derived from a man between 18 and 35 years old in good health. Some clones in this sample may be carry-over from other donors' samples. The chain couples TRBV2 to TRBJ2-3; no clear D gene. CDR3 in DNA: TGTGCCAGCAGTGAAGAGGGTTCGGGTGGCACGCAGTATTTT. Its translation: CASSEEGSGGTQYF.